This T cell receptor beta chain was observed in a study of T cell changes during pregnancy in multiple sclerosis (dated by TCRdb to between 2018 and 2021). Looking at the study overall: The study looked at changes in the T cell repertoire across pregnancy in women with multiple sclerosis.

Turning to this clone: The antigen it recognizes is unknown. The sample holds no much larger clone one base away, and base qualities are not on file.

Receptor amplification or capture employed the immunoSEQ multiplex PCR assay. This immuneACCESS table, as held by TCRdb, lists in-frame sequences with V and J called but not all clones. Of the missing ones, under half trace to an unresolved V gene in checked studies; the others have no known cause. The sample records more than 70,000 clones, roughly 91% of which are singletons. About 1.7% of the sample is held by the ten biggest clonotypes. V is shortened by 6 bases, J by 1 base, and the region joining them spans 12 bases. From cysteine to phenylalanine, the CDR3 is 14 amino acids long. Of all the DNA, just the CDR3 is kept, 42 bases in frame from base 1. CDR1 and CDR2 are drawn from the germline V gene: SGHRS, YFSETQ.

The TCR originated in a female donor in good health, enrolled as a control in a pregnancy study. Sequenced here: peripheral blood, sampled after pregnancy. The rearrangement joined TRBV5-1 to TRBJ2-3; no D segment can be confidently identified. The nucleotide sequence is given as TGCGCCAGCACACCAATTACTGGCACAGATACGCAGTATTTT. This is translated as CASTPITGTDTQYF.